This TCR beta chain was identified during a study of OX40 agonist ivuxolimab in advanced cancers. A note on the overall study: Ivuxolimab, which targeted the costimulatory receptor OX40 (CD134), was an agonistic, fully human IgG2 monoclonal antibody. A male proportion of nearly 85% and a mean age of roughly 55 years, ranging from about 23 to 79, were recorded for the dose-escalation cohort. Patients were allowed to have had prior anti-PD-1, anti-PD-L1 or anti-CTLA-4 therapy, and approximately 37% of the dose-escalation patients had been treated with checkpoint inhibitors. Of the roughly 50 dose-escalation patients, hepatocellular carcinoma was present in around 19, melanoma in approximately 15, renal cell carcinoma in 9 and head and neck cancer in 9. Intravenous ivuxolimab was administered to patients every 2 weeks at six dose levels: 0.01, 0.1, 0.3, 1.5, 3 and 10 mg/kg. Three dose-escalation patients achieved partial responses, one with hepatocellular carcinoma and two with cutaneous melanoma. The paper describes the monotherapy dose-escalation part (N of about 54 patients) of the phase I trial of ivuxolimab. The point of sequencing TCRbeta in the periphery was to test whether ivuxolimab changed TCR sequence diversity and drove clonal T-cell expansion. General findings and caveats noted by the study authors: Low levels of normalized T-cell clonal expansion were also seen in some nonresponding patients. At doses of 0.1 to 3.0 mg/kg, clonal expansion of both CD4+ and CD8+ T cells in blood was seen between baseline and week 6. Which antigens the clonally expanded peripheral T cells were specific for was not determined. Partial responders in the 0.1-3.0 mg/kg groups had among the lowest normalized peripheral clonal expansion, especially among CD8+ T cells. After ivuxolimab, more expanded clones were found on average in CD8+ T cells than in CD4+ T cells.

Genomic DNA was isolated from the sorted cells so that the TCRbeta CDR3 region could be sequenced. TCRbeta CDR3 regions were sequenced using the immunoSEQ Assay. Here the immuneACCESS table is served through TCRdb, limited to in-frame sequences with V and J called. Missing clones are a known gap in these copies; in checked studies unresolved V genes cover under half, and the rest lacks a known reason. The sample records about 35,000 clones, roughly 80% of which are singletons. The biggest ten clones account for around 18% of the sample. CDR1 and CDR2 were assigned from the germline V gene as SGHDT and YYEEEE. Spanning cysteine to phenylalanine, the CDR3 consists of 12 amino acids. The CDR3 DNA has 36 bases and is translated from base 1. The junction carries 11 bases between V and J, which are trimmed by 5 bases and 6 bases respectively. For this clone: Its specific antigen is unknown. Base qualities are not at hand, and no much larger clone is one base apart.

The trial excluded patients who had a history of autoimmune disease or who were on systemic immunosuppression. Peripheral blood for TCR sequencing was collected from all dose cohorts at baseline, on cycle 4 day 1, and on cycle 7 day 1. Samples were obtained from an open-label, multicenter, first-in-human phase I dose-escalation trial of ivuxolimab. Adults with locally advanced or metastatic melanoma, renal cell carcinoma, hepatocellular carcinoma or head and neck squamous cell carcinoma were enrolled in the trial. Before TCR sequencing, CD4+ T cells and CD8+ T cells from peripheral blood were sorted into separate populations.

The material sequenced was CD4+ or CD8+ T cells sorted from blood, taken in a trial of the OX40 agonist ivuxolimab. The rearrangement combines TRBV5-6 with TRBJ1-1; matching of 6 bases hints at TRBD1 as the D gene. This TCR derives from an adult with an advanced solid tumor such as melanoma, head and neck, liver or kidney cancer. The nucleotide sequence is TGTGCCAGCAGGGAAGAGGGGGCTGAAGCTTTCTTT. Its protein is CASREEGAEAFF.